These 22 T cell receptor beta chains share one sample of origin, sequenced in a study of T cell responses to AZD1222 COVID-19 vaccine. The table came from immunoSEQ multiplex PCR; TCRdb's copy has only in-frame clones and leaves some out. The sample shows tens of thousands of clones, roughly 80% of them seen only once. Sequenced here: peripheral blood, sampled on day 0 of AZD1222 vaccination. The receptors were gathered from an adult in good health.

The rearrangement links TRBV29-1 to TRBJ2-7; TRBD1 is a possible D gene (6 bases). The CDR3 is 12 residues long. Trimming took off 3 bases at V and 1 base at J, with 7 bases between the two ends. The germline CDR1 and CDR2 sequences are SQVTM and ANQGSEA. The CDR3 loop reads CSVDQGSYEQYF. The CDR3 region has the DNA TGCAGCGTTGACCAGGGGTCCTACGAGCAGTACTTC.

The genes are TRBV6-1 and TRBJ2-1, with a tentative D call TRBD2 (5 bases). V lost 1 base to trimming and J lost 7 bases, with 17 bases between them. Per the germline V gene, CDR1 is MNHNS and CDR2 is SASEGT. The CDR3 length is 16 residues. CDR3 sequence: CASSEVGVRVGNEQFF. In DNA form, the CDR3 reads TGTGCCAGCAGTGAAGTCGGGGTCAGAGTTGGGAATGAGCAGTTCTTC.

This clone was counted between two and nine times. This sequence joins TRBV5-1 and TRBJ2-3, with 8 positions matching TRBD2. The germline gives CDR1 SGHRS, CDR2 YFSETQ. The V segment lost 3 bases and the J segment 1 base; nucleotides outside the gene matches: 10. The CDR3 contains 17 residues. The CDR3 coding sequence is TGCGCCAGCAGCTCGGGCCTGAGCGGGGGCCGCACAGATACGCAGTATTTT. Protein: CASSSGLSGGRTDTQYF. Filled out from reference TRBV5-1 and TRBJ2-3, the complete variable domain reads KAGVTQTPRYLIKTRGQQVTLSCSPISGHRSVSWYQQTPGQGLQFLFEYFSETQRNKGNFPGRFSGRQFSNSRSEMNVSTLELGDSALYLCASSSGLSGGRTDTQYFGPGTRLTVL.

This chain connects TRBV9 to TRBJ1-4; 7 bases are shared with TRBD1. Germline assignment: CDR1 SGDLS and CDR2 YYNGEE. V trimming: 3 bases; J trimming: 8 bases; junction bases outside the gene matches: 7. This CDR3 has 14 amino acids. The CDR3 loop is CASSGDSRGEKLFF. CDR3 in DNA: TGTGCCAGCAGCGGGGACAGCCGGGGGGAAAAACTGTTTTTT. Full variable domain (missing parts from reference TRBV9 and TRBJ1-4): DSGVTQTPKHLITATGQRVTLRCSPRSGDLSVYWYQQSLDQGLQFLIQYYNGEERAKGNILERFSAQQFPDLHSELNLSSLELGDSALYFCASSGDSRGEKLFFGSGTQLSVL.

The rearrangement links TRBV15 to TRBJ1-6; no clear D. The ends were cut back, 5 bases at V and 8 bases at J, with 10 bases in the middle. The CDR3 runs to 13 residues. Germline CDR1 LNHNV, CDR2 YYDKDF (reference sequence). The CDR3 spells CATSRKSDSPLHF. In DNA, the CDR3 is TGTGCCACCAGCCGAAAGAGTGATTCACCCCTCCACTTT.

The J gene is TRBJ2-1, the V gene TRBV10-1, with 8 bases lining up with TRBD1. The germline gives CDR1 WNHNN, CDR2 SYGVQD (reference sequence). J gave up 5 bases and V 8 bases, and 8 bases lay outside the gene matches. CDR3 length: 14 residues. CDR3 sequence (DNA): TGCGCCAGCCCCCGAGACAGGGGCCACAATGAGCAGTTCTTC. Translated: CASPRDRGHNEQFF.

The CDR3, as DNA: TGTGCCAGCAGCTTAGGCGGACAGGGTTTAGAGTACGAGCAGTACTTC. Residues: CASSLGGQGLEYEQYF. This chain links TRBV7-9 with TRBJ2-7; 8 bases map to TRBD1. Trimming cost V 1 base and J 4 bases; bases outside gene matches: 9. CDR1 is SEHNR, CDR2 FQNEAQ, per germline (reference sequence). The CDR3 extends over 16 amino acids.

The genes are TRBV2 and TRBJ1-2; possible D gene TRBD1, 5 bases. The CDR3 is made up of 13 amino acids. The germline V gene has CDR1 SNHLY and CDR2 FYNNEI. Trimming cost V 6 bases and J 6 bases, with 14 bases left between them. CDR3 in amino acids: CASRIRGADGYTF. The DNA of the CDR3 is TGTGCCAGCAGGATTAGGGGCGCGGATGGCTACACCTTC.

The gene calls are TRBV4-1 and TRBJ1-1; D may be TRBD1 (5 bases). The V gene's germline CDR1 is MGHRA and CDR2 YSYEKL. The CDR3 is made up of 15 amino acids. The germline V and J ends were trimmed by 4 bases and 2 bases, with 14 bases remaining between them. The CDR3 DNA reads TGCGCCAGCAGCCCAGGTCAGGGATCAAACACTGAAGCTTTCTTT. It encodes CASSPGQGSNTEAFF.

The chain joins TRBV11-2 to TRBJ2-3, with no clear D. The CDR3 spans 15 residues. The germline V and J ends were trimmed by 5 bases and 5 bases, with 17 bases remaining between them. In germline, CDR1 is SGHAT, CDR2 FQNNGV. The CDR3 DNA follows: TGTGCCAGCAGCCCCCTCTCTTCAATTGGAGATACGCAGTATTTT. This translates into CASSPLSSIGDTQYF.

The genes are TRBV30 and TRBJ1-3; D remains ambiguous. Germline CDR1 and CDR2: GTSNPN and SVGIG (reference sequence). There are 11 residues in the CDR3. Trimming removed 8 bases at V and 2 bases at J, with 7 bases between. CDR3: CAGVTGNTIYF. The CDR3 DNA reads TGTGCCGGGGTGACTGGAAACACCATATATTTT. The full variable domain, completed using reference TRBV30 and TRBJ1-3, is SQTIHQWPATLVQPVGSPLSLECTVEGTSNPNLYWYRQAAGRGLQLLFYSVGIGQISSEVPQNLSASRPQDRQFILSSKKLLLSDSGFYLCAGVTGNTIYFGEGSWLTVV.

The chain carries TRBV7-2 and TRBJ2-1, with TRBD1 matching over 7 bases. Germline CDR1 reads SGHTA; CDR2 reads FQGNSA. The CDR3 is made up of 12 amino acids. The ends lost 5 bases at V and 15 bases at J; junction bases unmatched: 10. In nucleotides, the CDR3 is TGTGCCAGCAGCATTAACACAGGGGTTCCGTTCTTC. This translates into CASSINTGVPFF.

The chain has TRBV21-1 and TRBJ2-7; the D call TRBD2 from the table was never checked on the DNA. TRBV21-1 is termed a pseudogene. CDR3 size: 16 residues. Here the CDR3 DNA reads TGTGCCAGCAGCAAAGCGCTCCGGGGAGTAGGCTACGAGCAGTACTTC. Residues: CASSKALRGVGYEQYF.

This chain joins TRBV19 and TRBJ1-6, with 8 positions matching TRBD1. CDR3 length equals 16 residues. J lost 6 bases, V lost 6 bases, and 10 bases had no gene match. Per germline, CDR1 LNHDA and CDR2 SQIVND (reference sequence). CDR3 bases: TGTGCCAGTAGAGATGGGCAGGGGGCTTCTAATTCACCCCTCCACTTT. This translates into CASRDGQGASNSPLHF.

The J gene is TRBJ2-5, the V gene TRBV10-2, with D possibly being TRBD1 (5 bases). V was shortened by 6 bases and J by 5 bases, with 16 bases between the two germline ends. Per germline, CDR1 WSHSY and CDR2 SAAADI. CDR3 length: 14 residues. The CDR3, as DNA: TGCGCCAGCAGGCTAGGTCAGGGTGTGGAGACCCAGTACTTC. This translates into CASRLGQGVETQYF.

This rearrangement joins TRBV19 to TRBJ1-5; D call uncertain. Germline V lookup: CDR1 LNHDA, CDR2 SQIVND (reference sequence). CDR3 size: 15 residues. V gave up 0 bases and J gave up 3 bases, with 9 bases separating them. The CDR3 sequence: CASSIDRGNNQPQHF. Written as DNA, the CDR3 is TGTGCCAGTAGTATAGATAGAGGAAACAATCAGCCCCAGCATTTT.

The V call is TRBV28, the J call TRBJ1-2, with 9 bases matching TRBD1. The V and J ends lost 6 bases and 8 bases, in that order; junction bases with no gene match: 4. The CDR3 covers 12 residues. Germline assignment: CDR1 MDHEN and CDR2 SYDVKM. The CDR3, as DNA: TGTGCCAGCAGCGGACAGGGGCTCGGCTACACCTTC. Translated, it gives CASSGQGLGYTF.

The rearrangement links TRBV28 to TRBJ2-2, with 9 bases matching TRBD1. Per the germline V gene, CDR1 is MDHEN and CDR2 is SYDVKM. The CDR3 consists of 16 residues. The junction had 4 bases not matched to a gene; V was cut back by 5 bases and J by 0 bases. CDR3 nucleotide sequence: TGTGCCAGCAGTAAAGGACAGGGGTCGAACACCGGGGAGCTGTTTTTT. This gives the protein CASSKGQGSNTGELFF.

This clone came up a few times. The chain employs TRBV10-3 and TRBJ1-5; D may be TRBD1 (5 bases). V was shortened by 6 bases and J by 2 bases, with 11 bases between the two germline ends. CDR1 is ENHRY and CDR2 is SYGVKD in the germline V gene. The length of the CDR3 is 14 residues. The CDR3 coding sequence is TGTGCCATCAGCCAGGGTGCGGGCAATCAGCCCCAGCATTTT. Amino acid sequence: CAISQGAGNQPQHF.

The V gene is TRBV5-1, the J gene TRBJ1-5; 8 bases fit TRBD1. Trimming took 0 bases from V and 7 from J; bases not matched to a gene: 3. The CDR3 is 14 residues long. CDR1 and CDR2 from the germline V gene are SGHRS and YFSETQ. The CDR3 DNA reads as TGCGCCAGCAGCTTGGCACAGGGGGAACAGCCCCAGCATTTT. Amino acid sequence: CASSLAQGEQPQHF.

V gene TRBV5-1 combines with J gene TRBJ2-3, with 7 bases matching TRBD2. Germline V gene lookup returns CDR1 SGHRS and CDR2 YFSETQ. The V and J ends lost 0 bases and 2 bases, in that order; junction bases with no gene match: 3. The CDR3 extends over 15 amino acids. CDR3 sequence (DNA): TGCGCCAGCAGCTTGGGGACTAGATACACAGATACGCAGTATTTT. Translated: CASSLGTRYTDTQYF.

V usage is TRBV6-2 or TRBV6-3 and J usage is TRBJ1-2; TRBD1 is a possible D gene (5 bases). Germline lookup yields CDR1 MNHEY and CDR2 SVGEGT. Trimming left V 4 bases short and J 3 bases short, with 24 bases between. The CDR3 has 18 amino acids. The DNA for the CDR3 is TGTGCCAGCAGTTCCACCGTCATCCCCGGAGGGGATGACTATGGCTACACCTTC. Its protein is CASSSTVIPGGDDYGYTF.